A selection of T cell receptor beta chains follows, all from one sample in a study of a mutant IDH1 vaccine in newly diagnosed glioma. Some clones are missing from TCRdb's copy, which holds only in-frame ones; the method was immunoSEQ multiplex PCR. This table has more than 50,000 clones, 80% appearing once. These receptors have no known antigen. This sample comprised PBMCs, obtained from a glioma patient whose treatment included an IDH1 peptide vaccine. Receptors were obtained from a man in his fifties or sixties with glioma. CDR3s include the opening cysteine and the closing phenylalanine or tryptophan. Fields, in order: clone size, J gene, V gene, D gene, CDR3 length, CDR3 DNA, CDR3 protein. The D gene is left open where the match is weak. Clone size, where shown, is once, few, many, or a class for clones that have expanded.

abundance: -; j_gene: TRBJ2-6; v_gene: TRBV27; d_gene: -; len: 12; CDR3nt: TGTGCCAGCAGCTCTGGGGCCAACGTCCTGACTTTC; CDR3aa: CASSSGANVLTF
abundance: -; j_gene: TRBJ1-1; v_gene: TRBV18; d_gene: -; len: 13; CDR3nt: TGTGCCAGCTCACCGGGGTTGAACACTGAAGCTTTCTTT; CDR3aa: CASSPGLNTEAFF
abundance: few; j_gene: TRBJ2-3; v_gene: TRBV20-1; d_gene: -; len: 10; CDR3nt: TGCAGTTCCTCTACAGGAACGCAGTATTTT; CDR3aa: CSSSTGTQYF
abundance: once; j_gene: TRBJ2-5; v_gene: TRBV19; d_gene: -; len: 13; CDR3nt: TGTGCCAGTAGTAGGGTTGTCTCTGAGACCCAGTACTTC; CDR3aa: CASSRVVSETQYF
abundance: -; j_gene: TRBJ2-5; v_gene: TRBV6-5; d_gene: -; len: 16; CDR3nt: TGTGCCAGCAGTTACGGGACCCGGGGGTCCGAAGAGACCCAGTACTTC; CDR3aa: CASSYGTRGSEETQYF
abundance: -; j_gene: TRBJ1-5; v_gene: TRBV10-3; d_gene: -; len: 13; CDR3nt: TGTGCCATCAGTGAGGCGTGGAATCAGCCCCAGCATTTT; CDR3aa: CAISEAWNQPQHF
abundance: -; j_gene: TRBJ1-1; v_gene: TRBV25-1; d_gene: -; len: 11; CDR3nt: TGTGCCACCATACGGGGGGTTGAAGCTTTCTTT; CDR3aa: CATIRGVEAFF
abundance: -; j_gene: TRBJ2-1; v_gene: TRBV29-1; d_gene: -; len: 11; CDR3nt: TGCAGCCCAGGCTCCTACAATGAGCAGTTCTTC; CDR3aa: CSPGSYNEQFF
abundance: -; j_gene: TRBJ2-5; v_gene: TRBV4-1; d_gene: TRBD2; len: 15; CDR3nt: TGCGCCAGCAGCCCGGGACTAGCGGGAGTAGAGACCCAGTACTTC; CDR3aa: CASSPGLAGVETQYF
abundance: -; j_gene: TRBJ2-1; v_gene: TRBV19; d_gene: -; len: 15; CDR3nt: TGTGCCAGTAGTATGGAGCGGCAGGGGACGAGTGAGCAGTTCTTC; CDR3aa: CASSMERQGTSEQFF